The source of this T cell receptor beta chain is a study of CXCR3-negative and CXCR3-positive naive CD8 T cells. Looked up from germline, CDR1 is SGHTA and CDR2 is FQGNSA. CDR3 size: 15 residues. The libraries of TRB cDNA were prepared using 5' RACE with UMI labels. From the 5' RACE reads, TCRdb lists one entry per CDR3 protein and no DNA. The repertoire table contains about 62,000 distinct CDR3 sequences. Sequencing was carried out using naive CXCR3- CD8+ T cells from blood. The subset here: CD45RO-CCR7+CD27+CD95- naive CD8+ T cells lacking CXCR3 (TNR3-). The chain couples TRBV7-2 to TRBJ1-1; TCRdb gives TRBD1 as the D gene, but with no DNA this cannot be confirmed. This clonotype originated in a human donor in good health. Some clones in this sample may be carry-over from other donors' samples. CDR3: CASSARLRGITEAFF.